A selection of T cell receptor beta chains follows, all from one sample in a study of OX40 agonist ivuxolimab in advanced cancers. Using immunoSEQ multiplex PCR, the repertoire was profiled, and TCRdb retains in-frame clones only, with some absent. The sample has over 80,000 clones; 83% are singletons. The material sequenced was CD4+ or CD8+ T cells sorted from blood, taken in a trial of the OX40 agonist ivuxolimab. Every receptor here comes from an adult with an advanced solid tumor such as melanoma, head and neck, liver or kidney cancer. CDR3s include the opening cysteine and the closing phenylalanine or tryptophan. A D gene is named only where the DNA matches it firmly. A clone size is listed for some rows: how often the clone was seen (once, few, many), or a class if it is expanded.

v_call: TRBV5-1
clone_size: NA
j_call: TRBJ2-1
d_call: NA
cdr3_aa: CASREPWGRRSSYNEQFF
cdr3_nt: TGCGCCAGCAGAGAGCCTTGGGGTCGGAGAAGCTCCTACAATGAGCAGTTCTTC

v_call: TRBV4-3
clone_size: NA
j_call: TRBJ2-3
d_call: TRBD1
cdr3_aa: CASSQGDRGLDTQYF
cdr3_nt: TGCGCCAGCAGCCAAGGGGACAGGGGGCTGGATACGCAGTATTTT

v_call: TRBV7-3
clone_size: once
j_call: TRBJ1-2
d_call: TRBD1
cdr3_aa: CASSPTGTGDYYGYTF
cdr3_nt: TGTGCCAGCAGCCCGACCGGGACAGGGGACTACTATGGCTACACCTTC

v_call: TRBV19
clone_size: NA
j_call: TRBJ1-1
d_call: NA
cdr3_aa: CASSHKGTEAFF
cdr3_nt: TGTGCCAGTAGTCACAAAGGCACTGAAGCTTTCTTT

v_call: TRBV6-5
clone_size: NA
j_call: TRBJ1-1
d_call: TRBD1
cdr3_aa: CASRNTGGRLAFF
cdr3_nt: TGTGCCAGCAGGAACACAGGGGGTCGCCTAGCTTTCTTT

v_call: TRBV7-3
clone_size: NA
j_call: TRBJ2-5
d_call: TRBD2
cdr3_aa: CASSLTSGQETQYF
cdr3_nt: TGTGCCAGCAGCTTGACTAGCGGCCAAGAGACCCAGTACTTC

v_call: TRBV6-6
clone_size: NA
j_call: TRBJ2-6
d_call: NA
cdr3_aa: CASSYRDNVLTF
cdr3_nt: TGTGCCAGCAGTTACCGGGACAACGTCCTGACTTTC

v_call: TRBV19
clone_size: NA
j_call: TRBJ1-2
d_call: NA
cdr3_aa: CASMRDTNYGYTF
cdr3_nt: TGTGCCAGTATGCGGGACACTAACTATGGCTACACCTTC

v_call: TRBV6-1
clone_size: NA
j_call: TRBJ2-7
d_call: NA
cdr3_aa: CASVGGNYEQYF
cdr3_nt: TGTGCCAGCGTCGGGGGTAACTACGAGCAGTACTTC

v_call: TRBV6-1
clone_size: NA
j_call: TRBJ2-4
d_call: TRBD1
cdr3_aa: CASSSDRLNIQYF
cdr3_nt: TGTGCCAGCAGTTCGGACAGGCTAAACATTCAGTACTTC

v_call: TRBV6-1
clone_size: few
j_call: TRBJ1-1
d_call: NA
cdr3_aa: CASSEYRNTEAFF
cdr3_nt: TGTGCCAGCAGTGAATACAGGAACACTGAAGCTTTCTTT

v_call: TRBV7-3
clone_size: NA
j_call: TRBJ2-3
d_call: TRBD2
cdr3_aa: CASSLRASGGTDTQYF
cdr3_nt: TGTGCCAGCAGCTTAAGGGCTAGCGGGGGCACAGATACGCAGTATTTT

v_call: TRBV19
clone_size: few
j_call: TRBJ1-5
d_call: NA
cdr3_aa: CASNEGLHQPQHF
cdr3_nt: TGTGCCAGTAATGAGGGGTTACATCAGCCCCAGCATTTT

v_call: TRBV30
clone_size: NA
j_call: TRBJ1-5
d_call: NA
cdr3_aa: CAWSASSGSIGNQPQHF
cdr3_nt: TGTGCCTGGAGTGCCAGTTCCGGGTCTATCGGCAATCAGCCCCAGCATTTT

v_call: TRBV6-1
clone_size: NA
j_call: TRBJ1-2
d_call: TRBD1
cdr3_aa: CASSMDRDYGYTF
cdr3_nt: TGTGCCAGCAGTATGGACAGGGACTATGGCTACACCTTC

v_call: TRBV6-6
clone_size: NA
j_call: TRBJ1-1
d_call: TRBD1
cdr3_aa: CASSYATGEGTEAFF
cdr3_nt: TGTGCCAGCAGTTACGCTACAGGGGAGGGAACTGAAGCTTTCTTT

v_call: TRBV2
clone_size: NA
j_call: TRBJ1-1
d_call: NA
cdr3_aa: CASSEGLFRNTEAFF
cdr3_nt: TGTGCCAGCAGTGAGGGCCTATTCCGGAACACTGAAGCTTTCTTT

v_call: TRBV19
clone_size: once
j_call: TRBJ1-1
d_call: NA
cdr3_aa: CASSMGVTRLNTEAFF
cdr3_nt: TGTGCCAGTAGTATGGGGGTGACGAGACTGAACACTGAAGCTTTCTTT

v_call: TRBV30
clone_size: NA
j_call: TRBJ1-1
d_call: TRBD1
cdr3_aa: CAWTDQQGLTEAFF
cdr3_nt: TGTGCCTGGACCGATCAACAGGGGCTCACTGAAGCTTTCTTT

v_call: TRBV6-1
clone_size: NA
j_call: TRBJ1-5
d_call: NA
cdr3_aa: CASSESFDQPQHF
cdr3_nt: TGTGCCAGCAGTGAATCCTTTGATCAGCCCCAGCATTTT

v_call: TRBV9
clone_size: NA
j_call: TRBJ2-5
d_call: TRBD2
cdr3_aa: CASSVATSGGQETQYF
cdr3_nt: TGTGCCAGCAGCGTAGCTACTAGCGGGGGCCAAGAGACCCAGTACTTC

v_call: TRBV7-2
clone_size: NA
j_call: TRBJ2-2
d_call: TRBD1
cdr3_aa: CASRAGQGAVGGELFF
cdr3_nt: TGTGCCAGCAGGGCGGGACAGGGGGCAGTAGGCGGGGAGCTGTTTTTT

v_call: TRBV2
clone_size: NA
j_call: TRBJ2-4
d_call: NA
cdr3_aa: CASSDKGWYAKNIQYF
cdr3_nt: TGTGCCAGCAGTGACAAGGGGTGGTACGCCAAAAACATTCAGTACTTC

v_call: TRBV9
clone_size: NA
j_call: TRBJ2-5
d_call: NA
cdr3_aa: CASSEGLPRQETQYF
cdr3_nt: TGTGCCAGCAGCGAGGGACTTCCACGTCAAGAGACCCAGTACTTC

v_call: TRBV7-6
clone_size: NA
j_call: TRBJ2-5
d_call: TRBD1
cdr3_aa: CASSRTGTGLQETQYF
cdr3_nt: TGTGCCAGCAGCCGTACCGGGACAGGGCTCCAAGAGACCCAGTACTTC

v_call: TRBV7-2
clone_size: NA
j_call: TRBJ2-1
d_call: NA
cdr3_aa: CASSLNSGGVGEQFF
cdr3_nt: TGTGCCAGCAGCTTAAATTCCGGGGGCGTCGGTGAGCAGTTCTTC

v_call: TRBV19
clone_size: NA
j_call: TRBJ1-6
d_call: NA
cdr3_aa: CASRQASAYNSPLHF
cdr3_nt: TGTGCCAGTAGACAGGCCTCCGCCTATAATTCACCCCTCCACTTT

v_call: TRBV18
clone_size: NA
j_call: TRBJ2-7
d_call: TRBD1
cdr3_aa: CASLEGAGGNEQYF
cdr3_nt: TGTGCCAGCCTCGAGGGGGCCGGTGGGAACGAGCAGTACTTC

v_call: TRBV4-3
clone_size: NA
j_call: TRBJ1-6
d_call: TRBD1
cdr3_aa: CASSQDSGRGRTYNSPLHF
cdr3_nt: TGCGCCAGCAGCCAAGATTCTGGTAGGGGGCGCACCTATAATTCACCCCTCCACTTT

v_call: TRBV29-1
clone_size: once
j_call: TRBJ1-2
d_call: TRBD1
cdr3_aa: CSAGQNYGYTF
cdr3_nt: TGCAGCGCGGGACAGAACTATGGCTACACCTTC

v_call: TRBV5-1
clone_size: NA
j_call: TRBJ2-3
d_call: TRBD2
cdr3_aa: CASNRGETDTQYF
cdr3_nt: TGCGCCAGCAATCGGGGGGAGACAGATACGCAGTATTTT

v_call: TRBV5-1
clone_size: NA
j_call: TRBJ1-6
d_call: NA
cdr3_aa: CASSLDGGTYSPLHF
cdr3_nt: TGCGCCAGCAGCTTGGACGGAGGAACTTATTCACCCCTCCACTTT

v_call: TRBV14
clone_size: NA
j_call: TRBJ2-5
d_call: NA
cdr3_aa: CASSRQETQYF
cdr3_nt: TGTGCCAGCAGCCGTCAAGAGACCCAGTACTTC

v_call: TRBV11-2
clone_size: NA
j_call: TRBJ2-1
d_call: TRBD2
cdr3_aa: CASSALAGGQNEQFF
cdr3_nt: TGTGCCAGCAGCGCACTAGCGGGGGGGCAGAATGAGCAGTTCTTC

v_call: TRBV11-2
clone_size: NA
j_call: TRBJ2-7
d_call: NA
cdr3_aa: CASSFAGTIYEQYF
cdr3_nt: TGTGCCAGCAGCTTTGCTGGGACAATCTACGAGCAGTACTTC

v_call: TRBV5-4
clone_size: NA
j_call: TRBJ1-2
d_call: TRBD1
cdr3_aa: CASTSRQGGSVGYTF
cdr3_nt: TGTGCCAGCACCTCGCGACAGGGGGGCTCGGTTGGCTACACCTTC

v_call: TRBV7-3
clone_size: NA
j_call: TRBJ1-1
d_call: TRBD1
cdr3_aa: CASSPTGTVNLNTEAFF
cdr3_nt: TGTGCCAGCAGTCCGACAGGGACAGTCAATTTGAACACTGAAGCTTTCTTT

v_call: TRBV4-1
clone_size: NA
j_call: TRBJ2-5
d_call: TRBD1
cdr3_aa: CASSQGDRRQETQYF
cdr3_nt: TGCGCCAGCAGCCAAGGGGACAGAAGGCAAGAGACCCAGTACTTC

v_call: TRBV7-2
clone_size: NA
j_call: TRBJ1-6
d_call: NA
cdr3_aa: CASSLAGEQNSPLHF
cdr3_nt: TGTGCCAGCAGCTTAGCCGGAGAACAGAATTCACCCCTCCACTTT

v_call: TRBV27
clone_size: NA
j_call: TRBJ2-3
d_call: TRBD1
cdr3_aa: CASSLRSTGGNTQYF
cdr3_nt: TGTGCCAGCAGTTTAAGATCGACAGGGGGAAATACGCAGTATTTT

v_call: TRBV7-3
clone_size: NA
j_call: TRBJ1-1
d_call: NA
cdr3_aa: CASSLKRNTEAFF
cdr3_nt: TGTGCCAGCAGCTTAAAACGGAACACTGAAGCTTTCTTT

v_call: TRBV18
clone_size: NA
j_call: TRBJ2-1
d_call: NA
cdr3_aa: CASSPLSGNSYNEQFF
cdr3_nt: TGTGCCAGCTCACCATTATCGGGAAACTCCTACAATGAGCAGTTCTTC

v_call: TRBV10-1
clone_size: many
j_call: TRBJ1-2
d_call: NA
cdr3_aa: CASSESWAIANYGYTF
cdr3_nt: TGCGCCAGCAGTGAGTCGTGGGCCATAGCAAACTATGGCTACACCTTC

v_call: TRBV18
clone_size: NA
j_call: TRBJ2-7
d_call: NA
cdr3_aa: CASSLRDTLNYEQYF
cdr3_nt: TGTGCCAGCTCACTCCGGGACACTCTAAACTACGAGCAGTACTTC

v_call: TRBV12-1
clone_size: NA
j_call: TRBJ1-2
d_call: NA
cdr3_aa: CASSFEGQHNYGYTF
cdr3_nt: TGTGCCAGCAGCTTTGAGGGCCAGCATAACTATGGCTACACCTTC

v_call: TRBV5-1
clone_size: NA
j_call: TRBJ1-4
d_call: NA
cdr3_aa: CASSLGGTGEKLFF
cdr3_nt: TGCGCCAGCAGCTTGGGGGGGACTGGTGAAAAACTGTTTTTT

v_call: TRBV7-2
clone_size: NA
j_call: TRBJ1-2
d_call: NA
cdr3_aa: CASSLGSEVFYGYTF
cdr3_nt: TGTGCCAGCAGCTTAGGGTCTGAGGTCTTTTATGGCTACACCTTC

v_call: TRBV7-2
clone_size: NA
j_call: TRBJ2-7
d_call: TRBD1
cdr3_aa: CASSLAGDRGNYEQYF
cdr3_nt: TGTGCCAGCAGCTTAGCGGGGGACAGGGGTAACTACGAGCAGTACTTC

v_call: TRBV29-1
clone_size: once
j_call: TRBJ2-1
d_call: NA
cdr3_aa: CSVDQNEQFF
cdr3_nt: TGCAGCGTTGATCAGAATGAGCAGTTCTTC

v_call: TRBV9
clone_size: NA
j_call: TRBJ1-5
d_call: NA
cdr3_aa: CASSERKLVSNQPQHF
cdr3_nt: TGTGCCAGCAGCGAGAGGAAATTGGTGAGCAATCAGCCCCAGCATTTT

v_call: TRBV10-3
clone_size: once
j_call: TRBJ1-1
d_call: TRBD1
cdr3_aa: CAISGGTGQFHTEAFF
cdr3_nt: TGTGCCATCAGTGGGGGGACAGGCCAATTTCATACTGAAGCTTTCTTT